The source of this T cell receptor (beta chain) is a study of OX40 agonist ivuxolimab in advanced cancers. Broadly, across the study: The costimulatory receptor OX40 (CD134) was targeted by ivuxolimab, a fully human IgG2 agonistic monoclonal antibody. Intravenous ivuxolimab was administered to patients every 2 weeks at six dose levels: 0.01, 0.1, 0.3, 1.5, 3 and 10 mg/kg. Of the roughly 52 dose-escalation patients, hepatocellular carcinoma was present in about 20, melanoma in roughly 15, renal cell carcinoma in 9 and head and neck cancer in 9. In the dose-escalation cohort, 82.7% of patients were male, and the mean age was around 60 years, with a range of about 23 to 85. Prior anti-PD-1, anti-PD-L1 or anti-CTLA-4 therapy was permitted, and checkpoint inhibitors had been received by roughly two fifths of dose-escalation patients. Three dose-escalation patients achieved partial responses, one with hepatocellular carcinoma and two with cutaneous melanoma. Peripheral TCRbeta sequencing was intended to test whether TCR sequence diversity was altered and clonal T-cell expansion was caused by ivuxolimab. The paper covers the monotherapy dose-escalation part of the phase I ivuxolimab trial, which included N of about 56 patients.

For sequencing of the TCRbeta CDR3 region, genomic DNA was extracted from the sorted cells. The immunoSEQ Assay was used for sequencing of TCRbeta CDR3 regions. The table comes from immuneACCESS by way of TCRdb, which keeps in-frame sequences with V and J called. Part of the clones is missing from these tables; in studies checked, under half for an unresolved V gene and the rest for unknown reasons. For this sample there are about 40,000 clones; about nine tenths appear just once. The ten largest clones capture approximately 9.7% of the sample. Broad study findings and their caveats: The antigen specificity of the peripheral T cells that underwent clonal expansion was not determined. After ivuxolimab, CD8+ T cells had more expanded clones than CD4+ T cells on average. In partial responders in the 0.1-3.0 mg/kg groups, normalized peripheral clonal expansion was found to be among the lowest, especially among CD8+ T cells. Low levels of normalized T-cell clonal expansion were also shown by some nonresponding patients. At doses of 0.1 to 3.0 mg/kg, clonal expansion of both CD4+ and CD8+ blood T cells was observed from baseline to week 6.

With regard to this clone: Its recognized antigen is unknown. No quality values exist for individual bases; no much larger clone is one base distant.

Patients with a history of autoimmune disease or receiving systemic immunosuppression were excluded from the trial. Peripheral blood for TCR sequencing was collected from all dose cohorts at baseline, on cycle 4 day 1, and on cycle 7 day 1. The samples were taken from a phase I, first-in-human, multicenter, open-label dose-escalation trial of ivuxolimab. Adults with locally advanced or metastatic head and neck squamous cell, hepatocellular, melanoma or renal cell carcinoma were enrolled in the trial. Before TCR sequencing, CD4+ T cells and CD8+ T cells from peripheral blood were sorted into separate populations. Here V drops 3 bases and J drops 4 bases, and the junction holds 10 bases not matched to any gene. The germline V gene (reference sequence) supplies CDR1 MNHEY and CDR2 SMNVEV. The CDR3 has 17 amino acids, counting the end cysteine and phenylalanine. This entry keeps only the CDR3 DNA: 51 bases, framed from base 1.

This chain joins TRBV27 to TRBJ1-4; TRBD1 aligns with 8 central bases. The sequences come from CD4+ or CD8+ T cells sorted from blood, collected in a trial of the OX40 agonist ivuxolimab. The receptor comes from an adult with an advanced solid tumor such as melanoma, head and neck, liver or kidney cancer. The CDR3 in this case is CASSFTPGGLNNEKLFF. The DNA is as follows: TGTGCCAGCAGTTTCACGCCAGGGGGCTTGAATAATGAAAAACTGTTTTTT.